The entry below gives a single T cell receptor (beta chain) sequence along with its context. The data are from a study of blood T cell repertoires in COVID-19. Study-level background: Collection of acute and convalescent COVID-19 samples took place in the United States, Italy and Spain. Sources were T cells, B-cell-depleted T cells, or PBMCs; the material itself was cDNA or gDNA.

Authors' data handling: Amplification with reference gene primers provided the estimates of nucleated cell counts. Clones were sequenced by immunoSEQ multiplex PCR, and TCRdb holds only the in-frame ones, with some missing. V, J and clone size are those of that table, while D and trimming were read from the DNA. This table holds a few hundred thousand clones, around 89% found once. The CDR3 has 13 amino acids. The germline V gene encodes CDR1 SGDLS and CDR2 YYNGEE. The ends were cut back, 0 bases at V and 6 bases at J, with 9 bases in the middle. This TCR derives from a man aged 55 to 70 who had recovered from COVID-19. The sequenced sample consisted of peripheral blood. This sequence joins TRBV9 and TRBJ1-1, with D possibly matching TRBD1 (5 bases). CDR3 sequence (DNA): TGTGCCAGCAGCGTAGTGCAGGGCTCTGAAGCTTTCTTT. This codes for CASSVVQGSEAFF.